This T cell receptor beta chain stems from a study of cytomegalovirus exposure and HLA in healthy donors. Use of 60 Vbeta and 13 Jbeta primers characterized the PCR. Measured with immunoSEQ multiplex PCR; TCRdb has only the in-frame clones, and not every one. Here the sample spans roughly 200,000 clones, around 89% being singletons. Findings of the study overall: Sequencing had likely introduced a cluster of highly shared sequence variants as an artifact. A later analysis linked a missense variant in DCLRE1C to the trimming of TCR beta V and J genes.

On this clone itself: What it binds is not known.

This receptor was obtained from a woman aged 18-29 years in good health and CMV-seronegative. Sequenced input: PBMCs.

The DNA for the CDR3 is TGTGCCAGCAGTTACTCTATCACAGGGACCTACAATGAGCAGTTCTTC. As protein: CASSYSITGTYNEQFF. The chain recombines TRBV6-5 with TRBJ2-1; D is possibly TRBD1 (6 bases). CDR3 size: 16 residues. Germline lookup yields CDR1 MNHEY and CDR2 SVGAGI. V lost 0 bases to trimming and J lost 2 bases, with 11 bases between them.